This T cell receptor (beta chain) was found in a study of cytomegalovirus exposure and HLA in healthy donors. Study conclusions and caveats: Several of the most significant clusters appeared linked to common viral pathogens, based on a later analysis. Among donors in an Asian-associated ancestry cluster, a later analysis reportedly found fewer N-insertions than the roughly 700-donor mean.

Concerning this clone itself: Its target is not known.

V shed 5 bases, J shed 0 bases, and the junction held 12 bases outside the gene matches. From germline, CDR1 is SGHVS and CDR2 FNYEAQ. The CDR3 has 18 amino acids. Primers included in the PCR were 60 Vbeta and 13 Jbeta primers. The table came from immunoSEQ multiplex PCR; TCRdb's copy has only in-frame clones and leaves some out. The sample has over 100,000 clones, approximately 70% seen once. The rearrangement links TRBV7-6 to TRBJ2-1, with 8 bases lining up with TRBD2. The sequencing input was PBMCs. The TCR originated in a man aged 35-49 years in good health and CMV-seronegative. CDR3 nucleotide sequence: TGTGCCAGCAGCAACCTCCCAGAGCGGGGGAGCTCCTACAATGAGCAGTTCTTC. Residues: CASSNLPERGSSYNEQFF.